These 29 T cell receptor beta chains were all obtained from the same sample, sequenced in a study of T cells in Graves' hyperthyroidism and ophthalmopathy. The TCR beta CDR3 regions underwent amplification using RNA transcripts as the source. Using the HTBI primer set, a first-round RT-PCR was run on the TCR CDR3. TCRdb re-called the multiplex PCR reads through MiXCR, storing one row per CDR3 protein. Among about 290,000 distinct CDR3 sequences, around 17% were seen once, and the ten largest hold approximately 33%. Specimen: blood. These receptors came from a man under 40 with Graves' hyperthyroidism.

Only a few counts were recorded for this clonotype. V and J are TRBV5-1 and TRBJ2-3; 10 nucleotides line up with TRBD2. The CDR3 extends over 15 amino acids. CDR1 is SGHRS, CDR2 YFSETQ, per germline. V shed 4 bases and J 2 bases; nucleotides not matched to a gene: 4. The DNA for the CDR3 is TGCGCCAGCAGCGCGACTAGCGGGTCCACAGATACGCAGTATTTT. Its translation is CASSATSGSTDTQYF.

This clonotype was seen only a few times. V gene TRBV19 combines with J gene TRBJ1-5, with D possibly TRBD1 on 6 matching bases. V was pared by 6 bases and J by 7 bases, with 13 bases between. The CDR3 loop spans 13 amino acids. CDR1 LNHDA and CDR2 SQIVND come from the germline V gene (reference sequence). CDR3 coding DNA: TGTGCCAGTAGCAGGGGCAGGGGCCAGCCCCAGCATTTT. It specifies CASSRGRGQPQHF.

This clonotype was seen just once. The rearrangement joins TRBV19 to TRBJ1-1; D gene ambiguous. Per the germline V gene, CDR1 is LNHDA and CDR2 is SQIVND (reference sequence). V lost 6 bases, J lost 3 bases, and 5 bases lay in between. The CDR3 consists of 11 residues. CDR3 sequence: CASRKDTEAFF. CDR3 bases: TGTGCCAGTAGAAAAGACACTGAAGCTTTCTTT.

This clonotype was observed at least ten times. This chain links TRBV20-1 with TRBJ2-1, with D perhaps TRBD2 (10 bases). V was clipped by 1 base and J by 4 bases, with 29 bases between them. CDR1 and CDR2 from the germline V gene are DFQATT and SNEGSKA (reference sequence). CDR3 length: 20 amino acids. CDR3 DNA sequence: TGCAGTGCTAGAGGGGACAGGGAGGGCGGTCGAGCGGGAGGGTACAATGAGCAGTTCTTC. Its translation is CSARGDREGGRAGGYNEQFF.

This clonotype has at least ten counts. The J gene is TRBJ1-1, the V gene TRBV28; weak D call: TRBD1 (5 bases). The germline V and J ends were trimmed by 6 bases and 0 bases, with 20 bases remaining between them. Germline V gene sequence: CDR1 MDHEN, CDR2 SYDVKM. The CDR3 runs 17 residues. The CDR3: CASRPDRWTRMNTEAFF. The CDR3 DNA sequence: TGTGCCAGCAGACCGGACCGCTGGACAAGAATGAACACTGAAGCTTTCTTT.

With respect to this clonotype: A single base separates this from a much larger clone, so it may be a read error. V is TRBV18 and J is TRBJ2-5; D ambiguous. The CDR3 is 14 amino acids. Germline CDR1 and CDR2: KGHSH and LQKENI. The CDR3 here is CASSPTDSQEAQYF. In DNA form, the CDR3 reads TGTGCCAGCTCACCAACGGATTCGCAAGAGGCCCAGTACTTC.

This clonotype was seen repeatedly, ten times or more. V usage is TRBV11-2 and J usage is TRBJ2-7, with 11 nucleotides matching TRBD2. Losses at the gene ends were 1 base for V and 3 bases for J; bases not matched to a gene: 2. The CDR3 extends over 15 amino acids. Germline V gene data show CDR1 as SGHAT and CDR2 as FQNNGV. For the CDR3, the DNA is TGTGCCAGCAGCTTAGGACTAGCGGGATACTACGAGCAGTACTTC. It specifies CASSLGLAGYYEQYF.

This clonotype was detected a few times. The chain is built from TRBV10-2 and TRBJ2-3; 7 bases are shared with TRBD2. Germline-derived CDR1 and CDR2 are WSHSY and SAAADI. CDR3 length: 15 residues. V was clipped by 0 bases and J by 4 bases; unmatched bases: 4. CDR3 region: CASSESAGASDTQYF. In DNA, the CDR3 is TGCGCCAGCAGTGAGTCGGCGGGAGCATCAGATACGCAGTATTTT.

The chain recombines TRBV5-1 with TRBJ1-2; D gene unclear. Germline-derived CDR1 and CDR2 are SGHRS and YFSETQ. The CDR3 covers 14 residues. Trimming left V 2 bases short and J 8 bases short, with 16 bases between. CDR3 sequence (DNA): TGCGCCAGCAGCTTACCCAGACTACCTTGGGGCTACACCTTC. It yields the protein CASSLPRLPWGYTF. The complete variable domain, with remaining parts taken from reference TRBV5-1 and TRBJ1-2, reads KAGVTQTPRYLIKTRGQQVTLSCSPISGHRSVSWYQQTPGQGLQFLFEYFSETQRNKGNFPGRFSGRQFSNSRSEMNVSTLELGDSALYLCASSLPRLPWGYTFGSGTRLTVV.

Many counts were recorded for this clonotype. V usage is TRBV12-3 or TRBV12-4 and J usage is TRBJ2-7, with 11 bases lining up with TRBD1. The length of the CDR3 is 14 residues. The V and J ends lost 5 bases and 5 bases, in that order; junction bases with no gene match: 5. The CDR3 coding sequence is TGTGCCAGCAGTCCGGACAGGGGGCGCAACGAGCAGTACTTC. Amino acid sequence: CASSPDRGRNEQYF.

This clonotype came up many times. J is TRBJ2-7 and V is TRBV10-3; 9 nucleotides agree with TRBD2. CDR1 is ENHRY and CDR2 is SYGVKD in the germline V gene. V lost 7 bases to trimming and J lost 1 base; unmatched junction nucleotides: 5. CDR3 size: 14 residues. CDR3 amino acids: CAIKRLADSYEQYF. The CDR3 region has the DNA TGTGCCATCAAGAGACTAGCGGATTCCTACGAGCAGTACTTC.

This clonotype has at least ten counts. The chain combines TRBV7-2 with TRBJ2-7; TRBD2 matches at 12 bases. The trim removed 5 bases at V and 6 bases at J, leaving 5 bases unmatched. Germline V gene data show CDR1 as SGHTA and CDR2 as FQGNSA. The CDR3 extends over 14 amino acids. CDR3 DNA: TGTGCCAGCAGCCCTAGCGGGAGGGTAGGCGAGCAGTACTTC. Translation gives CASSPSGRVGEQYF.

The chain is built from TRBV12-3 or TRBV12-4 and TRBJ2-2, with D possibly called TRBD1 or TRBD2 (5 bases each). This CDR3 is built from 13 residues. Trimming took off 7 bases at V and 6 bases at J, with 12 bases between the two ends. CDR3 region: CASNWGPAGELFF. Written as DNA, the CDR3 is TGTGCCAGCAATTGGGGACCCGCCGGGGAGCTGTTTTTT.

This clonotype occurred a few times. This sequence joins TRBV19 and TRBJ2-1, with 9 bases that match TRBD2. Per the germline V gene, CDR1 is LNHDA and CDR2 is SQIVND (reference sequence). This CDR3 is 17 amino acids long. V gave up 6 bases and J gave up 1 base; unmatched junction bases: 10. In nucleotides, the CDR3 is TGTGCCAGTAGCCCGACTAGCGGTCCTTCTTCCTACAATGAGCAGTTCTTC. It is translated as CASSPTSGPSSYNEQFF.

This clonotype has at least ten counts. V gene TRBV27 combines with J gene TRBJ2-3; 12 bases are shared with TRBD2. This CDR3 contains 15 residues. CDR1 is MNHEY and CDR2 is SMNVEV in the germline V gene (reference sequence). V trimming: 6 bases; J trimming: 4 bases; junction bases outside the gene matches: 5. The CDR3 is CASSPSGRAPDTQYF. In DNA, the CDR3 is TGTGCCAGCAGCCCTAGCGGGAGGGCCCCAGATACGCAGTATTTT.

Many counts were recorded for this clonotype. V gene TRBV11-3 combines with J gene TRBJ2-1; D is uncertain. V was clipped by 5 bases and J by 6 bases, with 11 bases between them. CDR3 length: 13 amino acids. The germline V gene encodes CDR1 SGHNT and CDR2 YENEEA. The CDR3 DNA reads as TGTGCCAGCAGCCGGCCGGGCCCCAATGAGCAGTTCTTC. This encodes CASSRPGPNEQFF.

This clonotype was counted ten times or more. This chain connects TRBV7-2 to TRBJ2-6; the D is unclear. The CDR3 has 17 amino acids. The germline V gene has CDR1 SGHTA and CDR2 FQGNSA. V lost 3 bases and J 0 bases, leaving 12 bases between the germline ends. CDR3: CASSFYRASSGANVLTF. Written as DNA, the CDR3 is TGTGCCAGCAGCTTCTACAGAGCTAGCTCTGGGGCCAACGTCCTGACTTTC.

This chain links TRBV20-1 with TRBJ2-5, with D possibly TRBD2 on 6 matching bases. Germline V lookup: CDR1 DFQATT, CDR2 SNEGSKA (reference sequence). V was clipped by 6 bases and J by 9 bases, with 17 bases between them. The length of the CDR3 is 12 residues. The CDR3 DNA reads TGCAGTGCAAACGACCGTCCGGGGGCCCAGTACTTC. This translates into CSANDRPGAQYF.

This sequence joins TRBV20-1 and TRBJ1-5; tentatively, D is TRBD1 (6 bases). Germline V CDR1 and CDR2: DFQATT, SNEGSKA (reference sequence). The CDR3 length is 18 residues. V lost 0 bases and J 4 bases, leaving 22 bases between the germline ends. CDR3 sequence (DNA): TGCAGTGCTAGAGATCATCCCTCTGCGGGGGGCGAGAATCAGCCCCAGCATTTT. It codes for CSARDHPSAGGENQPQHF.

This chain joins TRBV5-1 and TRBJ2-7, with D perhaps matching TRBD1 (6 bases). The V gene's germline CDR1 is SGHRS and CDR2 YFSETQ. CDR3 length: 14 amino acids. The V and J ends lost 6 bases and 5 bases respectively, with 18 bases between them. As DNA, the CDR3 is TGCGCCAGCACGACTACCTTGACAGGCGACGAGCAGTACTTC. Translated, it gives CASTTTLTGDEQYF.

This clonotype was seen at least ten times. The chain combines TRBV19 with TRBJ2-1, with D possibly matching TRBD2 (5 bases). CDR1 and CDR2 (germline): LNHDA, SQIVND (reference sequence). V was pared by 4 bases and J by 9 bases, with 16 bases between. The CDR3 extends over 14 amino acids. The CDR3 bases are TGTGCCAGTAGTAATTTGGGAGCCGGCGGTGAGCAGTTCTTC. It specifies CASSNLGAGGEQFF.

The chain recombines TRBV29-1 with TRBJ2-5, with TRBD1 matching over 8 bases. Germline CDR1 SQVTM, CDR2 ANQGSEA. The CDR3 covers 13 residues. Losses at the gene ends were 4 bases for V and 4 bases for J; bases not matched to a gene: 5. CDR3: CSVARGQGETQYF. In DNA form, the CDR3 reads TGCAGCGTTGCCAGGGGGCAGGGAGAGACCCAGTACTTC.

The chain uses TRBV20-1 and TRBJ2-5, with D possibly matching TRBD1 (6 bases). This CDR3 comprises 15 residues. Germline V lookup: CDR1 DFQATT, CDR2 SNEGSKA (reference sequence). Trimming left V 3 bases short and J 1 base short, with 15 bases between. The CDR3 spells CSASPHTGIQETQYF. The CDR3 nucleotides read TGCAGTGCTAGTCCCCACACAGGGATCCAAGAGACCCAGTACTTC.

This clonotype came up many times. CDR3 in amino acids: CASSPPAGHEQYF. Here the CDR3 DNA reads TGTGCCAGCAGCCCCCCGGCGGGGCACGAGCAGTACTTC. The rearrangement uses TRBV7-9 and TRBJ2-7, with D maybe TRBD2 (6 bases). The length of the CDR3 is 13 residues. The germline CDR1 and CDR2 sequences are SEHNR and FQNEAQ (reference sequence). V lost 5 bases, J lost 5 bases, and 13 bases lay in between.

This clonotype was detected a few times. The CDR3 DNA follows: TGCAGTGCTACCACCGCCCCTTATGAAGAGACCCAGTACTTC. Encoded protein: CSATTAPYEETQYF. The gene calls are TRBV20-1 and TRBJ2-5; D is uncertain. Germline CDR1 and CDR2: DFQATT and SNEGSKA (reference sequence). The CDR3 is made up of 14 amino acids. Trimming removed 4 bases at V and 3 bases at J, with 15 bases between.

The sample holds many counts of this clonotype. The V gene is TRBV28, the J gene TRBJ1-1, with D possibly matching TRBD1 (5 bases). CDR1 and CDR2 (germline): MDHEN, SYDVKM. The CDR3 totals 10 residues. The V end lost 5 bases, the J end lost 7 bases, and 5 bases lay between the germline ends. This chain's CDR3 is CASSDSEAFF. As DNA, the CDR3 is TGTGCCAGCAGTGACAGTGAAGCTTTCTTT.

This chain uses TRBV25-1 with TRBJ2-3, with D perhaps TRBD2 (6 bases). Trimming cost V 2 bases and J 0 bases, with 12 bases left between them. CDR3 size: 16 residues. CDR1 and CDR2 (germline): MGHDK, SYGVNS. CDR3 amino acids: CASSEGLAASTDTQYF. Here the CDR3 DNA reads TGTGCCAGCAGTGAAGGATTAGCGGCTAGCACAGATACGCAGTATTTT.

The V gene is TRBV19, the J gene TRBJ1-5; D perhaps matches TRBD1 (5 bases). The CDR3 covers 14 residues. The germline CDR1 and CDR2 sequences are LNHDA and SQIVND (reference sequence). V was cut by 2 bases and J by 9 bases, with 14 bases left in between. The DNA for the CDR3 is TGTGCCAGTAGTATAAGCGGGGGGGAAAGGCCCCAGCATTTT. Protein sequence: CASSISGGERPQHF.

This clonotype has more than one count but fewer than ten. CDR3 amino acids: CATSDPRGEGGPYNEQFF. The CDR3 DNA reads as TGTGCCACCAGTGACCCCAGGGGGGAGGGGGGACCCTACAATGAGCAGTTCTTC. The gene calls are TRBV24-1 and TRBJ2-1; the D call may be TRBD1 or TRBD2 (7 bases each). V lost 4 bases and J 2 bases, leaving 20 bases between the germline ends. CDR1 and CDR2 (germline): KGHDR, SFDVKD. The CDR3 loop spans 18 amino acids.